This TCR beta chain derives from a study of T cells after yellow fever vaccination. General study findings and limits: Weaker in magnitude, the secondary response showed a faster peak on day 5 versus 15.

TCRdb called the 5' RACE reads again in MiXCR, with one record for every CDR3 protein. The profile shows 42,000 or so distinct CDR3 sequences, 6.8% of them singletons. This clonotype was detected ten times or more. This CDR3 region has 15 residues. V shed 0 bases and J shed 0 bases, with 8 bases lying between them. Germline CDR1 is MNHEY and CDR2 is SMNVEV (reference sequence). J is TRBJ1-1 and V is TRBV27; TRBD1 might be the D (5 bases). The clonotype comes from a man in his thirties or forties who received the YFV17D yellow fever vaccine. Material: CD8+ T cells not binding an NS4B(214-222) dextramer, sorted from PBMCs, obtained 45 days after the yellow fever booster vaccination. The CDR3: CASSLSGGVNTEAFF. Written as DNA, the CDR3 is TGTGCCAGCAGTTTATCTGGGGGGGTGAACACTGAAGCTTTCTTT.